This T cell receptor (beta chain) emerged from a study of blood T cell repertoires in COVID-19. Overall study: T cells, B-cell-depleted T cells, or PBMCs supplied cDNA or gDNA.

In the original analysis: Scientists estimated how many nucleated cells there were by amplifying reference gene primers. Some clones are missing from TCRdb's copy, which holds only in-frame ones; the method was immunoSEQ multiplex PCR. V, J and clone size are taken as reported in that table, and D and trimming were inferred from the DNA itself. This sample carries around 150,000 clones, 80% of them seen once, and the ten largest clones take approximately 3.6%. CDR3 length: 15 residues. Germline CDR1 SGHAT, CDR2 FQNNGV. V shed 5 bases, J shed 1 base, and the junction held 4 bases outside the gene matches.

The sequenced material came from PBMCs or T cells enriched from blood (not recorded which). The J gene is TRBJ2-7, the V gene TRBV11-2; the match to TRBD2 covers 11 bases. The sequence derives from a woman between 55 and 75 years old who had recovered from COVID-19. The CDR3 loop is CASSPRLAGSYEQYF. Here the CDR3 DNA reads TGTGCCAGCAGCCCCAGACTAGCGGGGTCCTACGAGCAGTACTTC.